The 7 T cell receptor beta chains reported below all come from one sample, sequenced in a study of shared clonotypes between healthy human individuals. Libraries were prepared by immunoSEQ multiplex PCR; TCRdb keeps only in-frame clonotypes and omits some of them. The repertoire holds 550,000 to 700,000 clones, about three quarters seen once, with around 1.7% in the top ten. Sequenced input: memory CD4+ T cells sorted from blood. Noted subset: CD45RA-negative fraction. The receptors here all came from a woman aged 25-40 years in good health.

The gene calls are TRBV14 and TRBJ1-3; D unclear. V lost 1 base and J lost 0, with 10 bases in between. The CDR3 has 16 residues. Germline V gene lookup returns CDR1 SGHDN and CDR2 FVKESK. CDR3 amino acids: CASSQVRAHSGNTIYF. CDR3 DNA: TGTGCCAGCAGCCAAGTTAGGGCACACTCTGGAAACACCATATATTTT.

The chain recombines TRBV27 with TRBJ2-1; D remains unclear. Germline CDR1 and CDR2: MNHEY and SMNVEV (reference sequence). The germline V and J ends were trimmed by 7 bases and 12 bases, with 16 bases remaining between them. CDR3 size: 12 residues. The CDR3: CASTDPAKVQFF. The CDR3 DNA follows: TGTGCCAGCACTGATCCGGCTAAAGTGCAGTTCTTC.

Only a few counts were recorded for this clone. V and J are TRBV15 and TRBJ2-3; TRBD2 aligns across 11 bases. This CDR3 comprises 17 residues. The trim removed 3 bases at V and 6 bases at J, leaving 11 bases unmatched. CDR1 and CDR2 from the germline V gene are LNHNV and YYDKDF (reference sequence). CDR3 protein: CATSSYGTSGHGDTQYF. The CDR3 DNA follows: TGTGCCACCAGCAGTTATGGGACTAGCGGACATGGGGATACGCAGTATTTT.

The count of this clone is one. The rearrangement joins TRBV19 to TRBJ2-7, with 8 positions matching TRBD2. After removal of 10 bases from V and 1 base from J, the junction contained 12 bases not matched to a gene. The CDR3 covers 15 residues. Germline CDR1 and CDR2: LNHDA and SQIVND (reference sequence). The CDR3 coding sequence is TGTGCCACCAGACTTAAGAGCGGGGGATCCTACGAGCAGTACTTC. Translating it yields CATRLKSGGSYEQYF.

J is TRBJ2-1 and V is TRBV21-1; TRBD2 is the table's D call, not checked against the DNA. TRBV21-1 is marked as a pseudogene. This CDR3 contains 17 residues. Here the CDR3 reads CASSKDYSGRSEKLGFF. The DNA for the CDR3 is TGTGCCAGCAGCAAAGACTATAGCGGGAGGTCTGAAAAGCTGGGGTTCTTC.

This chain connects TRBV5-6 to TRBJ2-5; 10 bases fit TRBD1. The CDR3 consists of 15 residues. Per germline, CDR1 SGHDT and CDR2 YYEEEE. The J segment lost 2 bases and the V segment lost 4 bases, leaving 5 bases of the junction unmatched. The CDR3 coding sequence is TGTGCCAGCAGCCAGGACAGGGGGTTACAAGAGACCCAGTACTTC. Protein product: CASSQDRGLQETQYF. The full variable domain, rest sourced from reference TRBV5-6 and TRBJ2-5, is DAGVTQSPTHLIKTRGQQVTLRCSPKSGHDTVSWYQQALGQGPQFIFQYYEEEERQRGNFPDRFSGHQFPNYSSELNVNALLLGDSALYLCASSQDRGLQETQYFGPGTRLLVL.

V usage is TRBV4-1 and J usage is TRBJ1-2, with 7 nucleotides matching TRBD1. The junction had 7 bases not matched to a gene; V was cut back by 3 bases and J by 6 bases. The CDR3 is 14 amino acids. Germline V gene data show CDR1 as MGHRA and CDR2 as YSYEKL. The CDR3 here is CASSQTGRGHGYTF. CDR3 nucleotides: TGCGCCAGCAGCCAGACAGGGAGGGGACATGGCTACACCTTC.